This T cell receptor (beta chain) was identified during a study of cytomegalovirus exposure and HLA in healthy donors. Note on this clone: Antigen specificity is unknown.

Study-wide findings and caveats: The study put 150 to 200 TCR beta chains on its list as cytomegalovirus-associated. Near-uniform donor sequencing depth was presumed by presence/absence analyses. A previous analysis found most TCR beta V segments productive roughly 90% or roughly 30% of the time.

In the PCR, 60 Vbeta and 13 Jbeta primers were used. Authors' analysis steps: A follow-up analysis tallied about 80 million unique TCR beta chains, 9 million to 11 million shared. Generated by immunoSEQ multiplex PCR, the TCRdb table keeps only in-frame clones and is missing some. From that table come the V and J calls and clone size; the DNA was used to work out D and trimming. The sample holds around 210,000 clones; around 84% are singletons and the top ten take around 0.22%. The trim removed 1 base at V and 8 bases at J, leaving 4 bases unmatched. This CDR3 contains 15 residues. CDR1 and CDR2 (germline): LGHNT, FRNRAP.

The gene calls are TRBV12-5 and TRBJ2-1, with 11 bases aligning to TRBD1. This receptor was identified in a girl aged 2 to 10 in good health and CMV-seronegative. Sequenced material: PBMCs. Here the CDR3 DNA reads TGTGCTAGTGGTTTGGGAGGACAGGGGGCGTATGAGCAGTTCTTC. It codes for CASGLGGQGAYEQFF.